This entry lists 26 T cell receptor beta chains sequenced from one sample in a study of blood T cell repertoires in COVID-19. This table comes from immunoSEQ multiplex PCR, and its TCRdb copy is limited to in-frame clones, with some not included. The profile covers under 150,000 clones, with more than 70% appearing a single time and less than 5.5% taken by the ten largest. Sequenced: peripheral blood. These receptors came from a woman in her forties or fifties with acute or convalescent COVID-19.

J is TRBJ1-5 and V is TRBV2; TRBD1 might be the D (5 bases). This CDR3 is built from 13 residues. CDR1 is SNHLY, CDR2 FYNNEI, per germline. Trimming took 7 bases from V and 9 from J, leaving 16 bases between them. The CDR3 sequence: CASNSQGGGPQHF. CDR3 DNA sequence: TGTGCCAGCAATTCTCAGGGAGGAGGGCCCCAGCATTTT.

This chain connects TRBV20-1 to TRBJ1-2; D might be TRBD1 (6 bases). The length of the CDR3 is 11 residues. CDR1 DFQATT and CDR2 SNEGSKA come from the germline V gene (reference sequence). Trimming left V 5 bases short and J 7 bases short, with 11 bases between. The CDR3 sequence: CSAPRTAGYTF. The CDR3 DNA sequence: TGCAGTGCTCCACGGACAGCTGGCTACACCTTC.

This clone showed up just once. The chain uses TRBV30 and TRBJ1-5; 8 bases agree with TRBD1. CDR3 length: 15 amino acids. Germline V gene lookup returns CDR1 GTSNPN and CDR2 SVGIG (reference sequence). Trimming cost V 3 bases and J 4 bases; bases outside gene matches: 8. The DNA of the CDR3 is TGTGCCTGGAGCCCGCGAGACAGGGGTAATCAGCCCCAGCATTTT. This translates into CAWSPRDRGNQPQHF.

The chain recombines TRBV2 with TRBJ1-6; tentative D call: TRBD1 (5 bases). The germline V gene has CDR1 SNHLY and CDR2 FYNNEI. Trimming shortened V by 5 bases and J by 7 bases, and 9 bases separated the two germline ends. The CDR3 spans 13 residues. CDR3 nucleotide sequence: TGTGCCAGCAGTACGGGGGGAAATTCACCCCTCCACTTT. It encodes CASSTGGNSPLHF.

This rearrangement joins TRBV6-5 to TRBJ2-7, with 7 bases fitting TRBD2. J gave up 2 bases and V 5 bases, and 9 bases lay outside the gene matches. Germline CDR1 is MNHEY and CDR2 is SVGAGI. This CDR3 spans 15 amino acids. The CDR3 region is CASSRGGGSAYEQYF. DNA of the CDR3: TGTGCCAGCAGTCGCGGCGGGGGTTCGGCCTACGAGCAGTACTTC.

The rearrangement joins TRBV4-3 to TRBJ1-5, with 8 bases fitting TRBD1. Looked up from germline, CDR1 is LGHNA and CDR2 is YSLEER. V shed 1 base and J 7 bases; nucleotides not matched to a gene: 3. The CDR3 sequence is 14 residues long. The CDR3: CASSQAGGEQPQHF. The CDR3 nucleotides read TGCGCCAGCAGCCAAGCAGGGGGCGAGCAGCCCCAGCATTTT.

The chain couples TRBV7-9 to TRBJ2-5; perhaps TRBD1 as D (5 bases). Germline lookup yields CDR1 SEHNR and CDR2 FQNEAQ (reference sequence). The V gene lost 5 bases and the J gene lost 1 base, with 17 bases spanning the gap. The CDR3 covers 16 residues. The chain's CDR3 is CASSKKDTSVQETQYF. CDR3 in DNA: TGTGCCAGCAGCAAGAAGGACACCTCAGTCCAAGAGACCCAGTACTTC. The full variable domain, with the rest looked up from reference TRBV7-9 and TRBJ2-5, is DTGVSQNPRHKITKRGQNVTFRCDPISEHNRLYWYRQTLGQGPEFLTYFQNEAQLEKSRLLSDRFSAERPKGSFSTLEIQRTEQGDSAMYLCASSKKDTSVQETQYFGPGTRLLVL.

The chain couples TRBV4-3 to TRBJ1-3; TRBD1 is a possible D gene (6 bases). In germline, CDR1 is LGHNA, CDR2 YSLEER. V gave up 1 base and J gave up 0 bases, with 10 bases separating them. The CDR3 is 16 residues long. CDR3 DNA sequence: TGCGCCAGCAGCCAAGTCTGGGACAACTCTGGAAACACCATATATTTT. Translated: CASSQVWDNSGNTIYF.

The chain is built from TRBV7-2 and TRBJ2-5; 8 bases match TRBD2. The ends lost 0 bases at V and 5 bases at J; junction bases unmatched: 8. Germline values: CDR1 SGHTA, CDR2 FQGNSA. This CDR3 comprises 16 residues. The CDR3 region is CASSLAIGGAGETQYF. CDR3 nucleotide sequence: TGTGCCAGCAGCTTAGCTATCGGGGGGGCCGGCGAGACCCAGTACTTC.

J is TRBJ2-3 and V is TRBV11-1, with TRBD1 identical over 7 bases. The CDR3 has 14 residues. Trimming removed 5 bases from V and 3 bases from J; junction bases left unmatched: 5. Germline V gene data show CDR1 as SGHAT and CDR2 as FQDESV (reference sequence). Here the CDR3 reads CASSLGQATDTQYF. In DNA form, the CDR3 reads TGTGCCAGCAGCCTTGGACAGGCAACAGATACGCAGTATTTT. The full variable domain, rest sourced from reference TRBV11-1 and TRBJ2-3, is EAEVAQSPRYKITEKSQAVAFWCDPISGHATLYWYRQILGQGPELLVQFQDESVVDDSQLPKDRFSAERLKGVDSTLKIQPAELGDSAMYLCASSLGQATDTQYFGPGTRLTVL.

The chain recombines TRBV7-2 with TRBJ2-3, with TRBD1 matching over 9 bases. The CDR3 contains 15 residues. Germline assignment: CDR1 SGHTA and CDR2 FQGNSA. V lost 4 bases, J lost 3 bases, and 5 bases stayed unmatched. The DNA of the CDR3 is TGTGCCAGCAGCTCCGGGACAGGGAAGACAGATACGCAGTATTTT. It specifies CASSSGTGKTDTQYF.

V usage is TRBV5-1 and J usage is TRBJ1-1; no clear D gene. This CDR3 contains 14 residues. Between the trimmed V and J ends, which lost 0 bases and 1 base, there was a span of 7 bases. Per the germline V gene, CDR1 is SGHRS and CDR2 is YFSETQ. The DNA of the CDR3 is TGCGCCAGCAGCTTGGTGGGAGCGAACACTGAAGCTTTCTTT. Amino acids: CASSLVGANTEAFF.

The CDR3 nucleotides are TGTGCCAGCAGTGTAATTCAGGCTAATAATTCACCCCTCCACTTT. Encoded protein: CASSVIQANNSPLHF. J is TRBJ1-6 and V is TRBV2; D unclear. The V and J ends lost 4 bases and 5 bases respectively, with 12 bases between them. The CDR3 runs 15 residues. Per the germline V gene, CDR1 is SNHLY and CDR2 is FYNNEI.

The rearrangement joins TRBV18 to TRBJ1-2; tentative D call: TRBD1 (6 bases). CDR1 and CDR2 from the germline V gene are KGHSH and LQKENI. The CDR3 has 14 residues. Trimming pared 6 bases from V and 3 bases from J, leaving 14 bases between. CDR3 residues: CASSSGAGDYGYTF. In DNA, the CDR3 is TGTGCCAGCTCCTCCGGTGCAGGGGACTATGGCTACACCTTC.

The chain couples TRBV7-2 to TRBJ1-2, with a tentative D call TRBD1 (6 bases). The CDR3 totals 13 residues. Germline V gene sequence: CDR1 SGHTA, CDR2 FQGNSA. The V and J ends lost 6 bases and 4 bases respectively, with 12 bases between them. The CDR3 DNA is TGTGCCAGCAGGAGGACAGAGCGCTATGGCTACACCTTC. This gives the protein CASRRTERYGYTF.

This clone was counted only a few times. This rearrangement joins TRBV7-3 to TRBJ1-6, with TRBD1 identical over 10 bases. This CDR3 has 15 residues. Germline assignment: CDR1 SGHTA and CDR2 FQGTGA. Trimming cost V 4 bases and J 6 bases; bases outside gene matches: 3. The CDR3 DNA reads as TGTGCCAGCAGCTGGACAGGGGGTGGTAATTCACCCCTCCACTTT. The encoded protein is CASSWTGGGNSPLHF.

The chain carries TRBV19 and TRBJ1-2; 11 bases map to TRBD1. The CDR3 length is 14 residues. Germline CDR1 is LNHDA and CDR2 is SQIVND (reference sequence). J lost 8 bases, V lost 3 bases, and 5 bases had no gene match. The CDR3 sequence is CASSIRTGGSGYTF. As DNA, the CDR3 is TGTGCCAGTAGTATCAGGACAGGGGGCTCCGGCTACACCTTC.

The V call is TRBV12-3 or TRBV12-4, the J call TRBJ1-6, with a weak D call TRBD1 (6 bases). The CDR3 extends over 13 amino acids. Between the trimmed V and J ends, which lost 8 bases and 13 bases, there was a span of 18 bases. CDR3 sequence: CASADSGIHPLHF. Here the CDR3 DNA reads TGTGCCAGCGCGGACAGTGGAATTCACCCCCTCCACTTT.

The V and J genes are TRBV3-1 (or the pseudogene TRBV3-2) and TRBJ2-7, with a possible D match to TRBD1 (6 bases). V lost 6 bases and J 0 bases, leaving 9 bases between the germline ends. Germline CDR1 LGHDT, CDR2 YNNKEL (reference sequence). This CDR3 comprises 13 residues. The CDR3 DNA reads as TGTGCCAGCAGGGGGGACACCTCCTACGAGCAGTACTTC. It yields the protein CASRGDTSYEQYF.

The chain employs TRBV27 and TRBJ2-7; D is perhaps TRBD2 (5 bases). The CDR3 is 13 residues long. Germline V CDR1 and CDR2: MNHEY, SMNVEV (reference sequence). Trimming pared 3 bases from V and 7 bases from J, leaving 13 bases between. The CDR3 region is CASSFDIPGEQYF. CDR3 nucleotides: TGTGCCAGCAGTTTCGATATTCCGGGGGAGCAGTACTTC.

This clone appeared a single time. This chain uses TRBV28 with TRBJ2-1; 7 nucleotides match TRBD2. The length of the CDR3 is 13 residues. Trimming at V came to 5 bases and at J to 4 bases, leaving 2 bases not matched to a gene. Germline CDR1 MDHEN, CDR2 SYDVKM. This CDR3 reads CASSLAEYNEQFF. The DNA for the CDR3 is TGTGCCAGCAGTCTAGCGGAGTACAATGAGCAGTTCTTC.

This clone has a count of ten or more. The V call is TRBV11-1, the J call TRBJ1-5; 7 nucleotides match TRBD1. CDR1 is SGHAT, CDR2 FQDESV, per germline (reference sequence). The CDR3 extends over 13 amino acids. The V segment lost 3 bases and the J segment 5 bases; nucleotides outside the gene matches: 1. CDR3 amino acids: CASSFTGDQPQHF. For the CDR3, the DNA is TGTGCCAGCAGCTTCACAGGGGATCAGCCCCAGCATTTT.

The rearrangement links TRBV30 to TRBJ1-2; possible D gene TRBD1, 6 bases. Trimming cost V 0 bases and J 3 bases, with 14 bases left between them. The CDR3 runs to 15 residues. The germline CDR1 and CDR2 sequences are GTSNPN and SVGIG (reference sequence). The CDR3 here is CAWSVGGFGDYGYTF. As DNA, the CDR3 is TGTGCCTGGAGTGTAGGGGGTTTCGGGGACTATGGCTACACCTTC.

This chain connects TRBV5-8 to TRBJ1-6; possibly TRBD1 for D (6 bases). The CDR3 loop spans 15 amino acids. Trimming took off 4 bases at V and 3 bases at J, with 11 bases between the two ends. Germline CDR1 is SGHTS and CDR2 is YDEGEE. CDR3 bases: TGTGCCAGCAGCCCCGGGACAAACTATAATTCACCCCTCCACTTT. Its translation: CASSPGTNYNSPLHF.

The chain employs TRBV19 and TRBJ2-2, with TRBD1 matching 11 bases. Germline V gene sequence: CDR1 LNHDA, CDR2 SQIVND (reference sequence). V dropped 4 bases and J dropped 4; count of bases not matched to a gene: 5. The CDR3 is 16 amino acids. The DNA of the CDR3 is TGTGCCAGTAGTACGGGGACAGGGGGTTTCACCGGGGAGCTGTTTTTT. Translation gives CASSTGTGGFTGELFF.

This rearrangement joins TRBV19 to TRBJ2-5, with TRBD2 as a possible D gene (5 bases). Germline assignment: CDR1 LNHDA and CDR2 SQIVND (reference sequence). The CDR3 has 11 residues. The CDR3 DNA reads as TGTGCGGCCGGAGGACCAGGGACCCAGTACTTC. It yields the protein CAAGGPGTQYF. The whole variable domain, remainder taken from reference TRBV19 and TRBJ2-5, is DGGITQSPKYLFRKEGQNVTLSCEQNLNHDAMYWYRQDPGQGLRLIYYSQIVNDFQKGDIAEGYSVSREKKESFPLTVTSAQKNPTAFYLCAAGGPGTQYFGPGTRLLVL.